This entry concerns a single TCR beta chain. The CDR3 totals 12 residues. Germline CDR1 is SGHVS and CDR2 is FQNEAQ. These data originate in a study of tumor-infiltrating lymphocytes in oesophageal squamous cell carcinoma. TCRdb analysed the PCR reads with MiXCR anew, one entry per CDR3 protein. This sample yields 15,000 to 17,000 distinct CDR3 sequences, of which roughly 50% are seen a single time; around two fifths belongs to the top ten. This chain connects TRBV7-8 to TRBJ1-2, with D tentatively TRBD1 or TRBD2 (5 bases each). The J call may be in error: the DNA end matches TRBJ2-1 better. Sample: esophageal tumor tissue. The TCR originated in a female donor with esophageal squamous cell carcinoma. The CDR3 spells CASSPARGEQFF. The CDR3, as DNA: TGTGCCAGCAGCCCAGCGAGGGGTGAGCAGTTCTTC.